These 17 T cell receptor beta chains originate from one sample sequenced in a study of human T cells and chemical hapten exposure. This sample's time point: patch test 1, 2 weeks after DPC sensitization. The treatment: therapeutic diphenylcyclopropenone sensitization with weekly scalp DPC. Each CDR3 protein is one row after TCRdb ran MiXCR on the RACE reads. This sample carries around 74,000 distinct CDR3 sequences, around 30% of them seen once, and the ten largest clones take approximately 9.1%. Specimen: whole blood, collected in connection with sensitization to the hapten diphenylcyclopropenone (DPC). The source is a man aged 40-50 years with alopecia areata. Some clones in this sample may be carry-over from other donors' samples.

The V gene is TRBV12-3 or TRBV12-4, the J gene TRBJ2-5; D remains ambiguous. The V end was cut by 5 bases, the J end by 1 base, with 20 bases between. The CDR3 covers 17 residues. CDR3 DNA sequence: TGTGCCAGCAGTCCTGCTGTTGGGTCGAAAATCCAAGAGACCCAGTACTTC. Encoded protein: CASSPAVGSKIQETQYF.

The gene calls are TRBV12-3 or TRBV12-4 and TRBJ1-4, with 8 bases lining up with TRBD1. CDR3 length: 15 amino acids. V lost 5 bases to trimming and J lost 2 bases; unmatched junction nucleotides: 4. Here the CDR3 DNA reads TGTGCCAGCAGTCAATACAGGGGGACTAATGAAAAACTGTTTTTT. Encoded protein: CASSQYRGTNEKLFF.

The chain uses TRBV9 and TRBJ2-3, with 8 nucleotides matching TRBD1. CDR3 size: 14 residues. V shed 3 bases, J shed 5 bases, and the junction held 5 bases outside the gene matches. Per germline, CDR1 SGDLS and CDR2 YYNGEE. CDR3 amino acids: CASSATGAGDTQYF. CDR3 nucleotides: TGTGCCAGCAGCGCGACAGGGGCTGGAGATACGCAGTATTTT.

The genes are TRBV9 and TRBJ1-6, with D maybe TRBD1 (6 bases). Trimming removed 3 bases at V and 8 bases at J, with 15 bases between. Germline V CDR1 and CDR2: SGDLS, YYNGEE. This CDR3 is 15 amino acids long. Here the CDR3 reads CASSATGTHHSPLHF. In DNA form, the CDR3 reads TGTGCCAGCAGCGCTACCGGGACACATCATTCACCCCTCCACTTT.

This clonotype was detected only a few times. The CDR3 region has the DNA TGTGCCAGCAGTTCCAGGGCGATGAGCTCCTATAATTCACCCCTCCACTTT. Amino acid sequence: CASSSRAMSSYNSPLHF. The gene calls are TRBV27 and TRBJ1-6, with a tentative D call TRBD1 (5 bases). V was clipped by 4 bases and J by 0 bases, with 13 bases between them. CDR1 and CDR2 (germline): MNHEY, SMNVEV (reference sequence). The CDR3 runs to 17 residues.

This clonotype was detected a few times. This chain connects TRBV6-6 to TRBJ1-4; 7 positions match TRBD1. The CDR3 covers 14 residues. After removal of 5 bases from V and 7 bases from J, the junction contained 7 bases not matched to a gene. The germline CDR1 and CDR2 sequences are MNHNY and SVGAGI (reference sequence). The DNA of the CDR3 is TGTGCCAGCAGTACCCGGGACAGCGGTGAAAAACTGTTTTTT. This translates into CASSTRDSGEKLFF.

The sample holds a few counts of this clonotype. The rearrangement joins TRBV3-1 to TRBJ1-2; D uncertain. This CDR3 spans 14 amino acids. Per germline, CDR1 LGHDT and CDR2 YNNKEL (reference sequence). Trimming shortened V by 0 bases and J by 5 bases, and 10 bases separated the two germline ends. This CDR3 reads CASSQDLSGYGYTF. The CDR3 DNA follows: TGTGCCAGCAGCCAAGATCTAAGCGGTTATGGCTACACCTTC.

This clonotype was recorded a few times. The genes are TRBV7-2 and TRBJ2-1, with TRBD2 matching 13 bases. The J segment lost 7 bases and the V segment lost 5 bases, leaving 8 bases of the junction unmatched. Looked up from germline, CDR1 is SGHTA and CDR2 is FQGNSA. The CDR3 contains 16 residues. CDR3 in amino acids: CASSLGLAGAFNEQFF. For the CDR3, the DNA is TGTGCCAGCAGCCTAGGACTAGCGGGAGCATTTAATGAGCAGTTCTTC.

The chain joins TRBV7-7 to TRBJ2-5; unclear D gene. This CDR3 comprises 14 residues. The germline CDR1 and CDR2 sequences are SSHAT and FNYEAQ (reference sequence). V was clipped by 5 bases and J by 4 bases, with 14 bases between them. CDR3 protein: CASSPPSFAETQYF. In DNA form, the CDR3 reads TGTGCCAGCAGCCCACCTAGTTTCGCAGAGACCCAGTACTTC.

V is TRBV20-1 and J is TRBJ2-3; D not certain. V shed 5 bases and J shed 5 bases, with 14 bases lying between them. Germline CDR1 and CDR2: DFQATT and SNEGSKA (reference sequence). The CDR3 contains 13 residues. In DNA form, the CDR3 reads TGCAGTGCTCGGGCCCCCCCGGAAGATACGCAGTATTTT. Protein: CSARAPPEDTQYF.

There are a few counts of this clonotype. Here the CDR3 reads CASSINTPGQGSGELFF. The CDR3 DNA reads TGTGCCAGCAGTATCAATACCCCCGGACAGGGCTCCGGGGAGCTGTTTTTT. The rearrangement joins TRBV25-1 to TRBJ2-2; 8 positions agree with TRBD1. This CDR3 is 17 amino acids long. Germline loops: CDR1 MGHDK, CDR2 SYGVNS. V lost 5 bases, J lost 6 bases, and 14 bases stayed unmatched.

This sequence joins TRBV12-3 or TRBV12-4 and TRBJ2-2; a weak D match, TRBD2 (6 bases). Trimming left V 5 bases short and J 6 bases short, with 13 bases between. This CDR3 is 14 amino acids long. CDR3 in amino acids: CASSLRRAAGELFF. CDR3 in DNA: TGTGCCAGCAGTCTAAGGAGGGCTGCCGGGGAGCTGTTTTTT.

The V call is TRBV28, the J call TRBJ2-4, with 9 bases aligning to TRBD2. CDR3 length: 17 amino acids. V gave up 1 base and J gave up 4 bases; unmatched junction bases: 8. Germline loops: CDR1 MDHEN, CDR2 SYDVKM. Written as DNA, the CDR3 is TGTGCCAGCAGTTTATTTTCGGCGGGAGGGAAGAAAAACATTCAGTACTTC. Amino acid sequence: CASSLFSAGGKKNIQYF.

This clonotype was picked up a small number of times. The chain combines TRBV7-2 with TRBJ1-1; a weak D match, TRBD1 (5 bases). Germline loops: CDR1 SGHTA, CDR2 FQGNSA. The CDR3 contains 14 residues. Trimming shortened V by 0 bases and J by 7 bases, and 12 bases separated the two germline ends. CDR3 nucleotide sequence: TGTGCCAGCAGCTTAGCGCGGGGCGGAGGTGAAGCTTTCTTT. The encoded protein is CASSLARGGGEAFF.

Only one count was recorded for this clonotype. The gene calls are TRBV6-5 and TRBJ2-1, with 9 nucleotides matching TRBD1. CDR1 and CDR2 from the germline V gene are MNHEY and SVGAGI. This CDR3 spans 14 amino acids. V trimming: 5 bases; J trimming: 2 bases; junction bases outside the gene matches: 1. The CDR3 spells CASSTGGAYNEQFF. The CDR3 DNA reads TGTGCCAGCAGTACAGGGGGCGCCTACAATGAGCAGTTCTTC.

This chain uses TRBV7-6 with TRBJ2-7, with 11 bases fitting TRBD1. This CDR3 region has 15 residues. Germline CDR1 reads SGHVS; CDR2 reads FNYEAQ. The ends lost 5 bases at V and 3 bases at J; junction bases unmatched: 6. CDR3 bases: TGTGCCAGCAGCCCGGGACAGGGGGAAGGCTACGAGCAGTACTTC. It codes for CASSPGQGEGYEQYF. Based on the CDR3 plus reference TRBV7-6 and TRBJ2-7, the full variable domain is GAGVSQSPRYKVTKRGQDVALRCDPISGHVSLYWYRQALGQGPEFLTYFNYEAQQDKSGLPNDRFSAERPEGSISTLTIQRTEQRDSAMYRCASSPGQGEGYEQYFGPGTRLTVT.

The chain uses TRBV7-7 and TRBJ2-5; TRBD1 agrees at 9 bases. The CDR3 is 14 amino acids. V was pared by 4 bases and J by 3 bases, with 3 bases of the junction left unmatched. Per the germline V gene, CDR1 is SSHAT and CDR2 is FNYEAQ (reference sequence). The CDR3 DNA reads as TGTGCCAGCAGCTACAGGGGGCTCAAAGAGACCCAGTACTTC. It codes for CASSYRGLKETQYF.